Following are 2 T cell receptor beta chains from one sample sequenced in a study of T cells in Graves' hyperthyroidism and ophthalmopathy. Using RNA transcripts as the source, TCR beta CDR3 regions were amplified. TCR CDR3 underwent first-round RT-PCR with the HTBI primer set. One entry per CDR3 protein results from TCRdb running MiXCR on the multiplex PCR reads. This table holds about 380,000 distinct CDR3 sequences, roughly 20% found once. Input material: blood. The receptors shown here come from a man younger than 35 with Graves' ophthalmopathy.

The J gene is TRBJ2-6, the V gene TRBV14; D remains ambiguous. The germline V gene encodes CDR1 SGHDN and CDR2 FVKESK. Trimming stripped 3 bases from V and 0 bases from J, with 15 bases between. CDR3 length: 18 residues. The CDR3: CASSQGFAVSSGANVLTF. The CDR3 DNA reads TGTGCCAGCAGCCAGGGATTCGCTGTTTCCTCTGGGGCCAACGTCCTGACTTTC.

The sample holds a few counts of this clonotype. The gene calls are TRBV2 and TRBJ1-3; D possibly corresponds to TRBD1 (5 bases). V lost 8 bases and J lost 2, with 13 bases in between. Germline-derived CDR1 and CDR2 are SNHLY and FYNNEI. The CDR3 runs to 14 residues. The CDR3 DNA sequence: TGTGCCAGCGGACCTCGGGGGGCTGGAAACACCATATATTTT. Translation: CASGPRGAGNTIYF.